There are a few counts of the clone carrying this T cell receptor beta chain. The antigen is unknown. Those who donated were healthy bone marrow donors. This sample was included in a study of cytomegalovirus exposure and HLA in healthy donors. General study findings and limits: In a later analysis, productive TCRs from donors in an Asian-associated ancestry cluster reportedly carried fewer N-insertions than the cohort mean. Altogether, about 160 TCR beta chains were recorded as cytomegalovirus-associated.

The PCR had 60 Vbeta and 13 Jbeta primers. Method: immunoSEQ multiplex PCR; TCRdb's copy keeps in-frame clones and lacks some. The repertoire holds 150,000 or so clones, with about 73% as singletons. With 1 base removed from V and 5 bases from J, the gap between germline ends came to 14 bases. Germline values: CDR1 SEHNR, CDR2 FQNEAQ (reference sequence). This CDR3 is 15 amino acids long. Source material: PBMCs. The receptor comes from a woman aged 40 to 50 in good health and CMV-seronegative. The rearrangement links TRBV7-9 to TRBJ2-5; D gene uncertain. The CDR3 nucleotides are TGTGCCAGCAGCTTAGTCGCACCCCTCGAGGAGACCCAGTACTTC. Translation: CASSLVAPLEETQYF.